Presented here are 29 T cell receptor beta chains from one specimen sequenced in a study of chemoradiotherapy in HPV16-positive cancers (dated by TCRdb to between 2021 and 2022). Library construction relied on the immunoSEQ multiplex PCR assay. The clones in this table, taken by TCRdb from immuneACCESS, are in-frame only. Not every clone is retained; where verified, under half of the shortfall comes from an unresolved V gene, and the cause of the rest is unknown. The sample includes some 19,000 clones, with approximately 84% observed a single time. The top ten hold roughly 3.7% of the sample. Here the sequenced sample was blood, taken from a patient who underwent chemoradiotherapy. These receptors all stem from a human donor with HPV-associated anogenital cancer.

The J gene is TRBJ2-7, the V gene TRBV19; D is uncertain. Germline loops: CDR1 LNHDA, CDR2 SQIVND (reference sequence). The CDR3 runs to 14 residues. The V end was cut by 5 bases, the J end by 3 bases, with 14 bases between. CDR3 sequence: CASSFDRNNYEQYF. The CDR3, as DNA: TGTGCCAGTAGTTTCGACCGAAACAACTACGAGCAGTACTTC. Combining the CDR3 with reference TRBV19 and TRBJ2-7 gives the whole variable domain DGGITQSPKYLFRKEGQNVTLSCEQNLNHDAMYWYRQDPGQGLRLIYYSQIVNDFQKGDIAEGYSVSREKKESFPLTVTSAQKNPTAFYLCASSFDRNNYEQYFGPGTRLTVT.

The chain recombines TRBV28 with TRBJ2-2; 9 nucleotides align to TRBD1. This CDR3 is 19 amino acids long. Germline CDR1 is MDHEN and CDR2 is SYDVKM. With 7 bases clipped from V and 1 base from J, the junction kept 16 bases outside the gene matches. The CDR3 loop is CASINRGQGTVGNTGELFF. For the CDR3, the DNA is TGTGCCAGCATCAATAGGGGACAGGGCACAGTGGGGAACACCGGGGAGCTGTTTTTT.

CDR3 loop: CASSAAQGMGSKTQYF. In nucleotides, the CDR3 is TGTGCCAGCAGCGCAGCACAGGGTATGGGTTCCAAGACCCAGTACTTC. This chain connects TRBV7-8 to TRBJ2-5, with D possibly being TRBD1 (6 bases). Trimming removed 5 bases at V and 6 bases at J, with 22 bases between. Looked up from germline, CDR1 is SGHVS and CDR2 is FQNEAQ. The length of the CDR3 is 16 residues.

The chain carries TRBV4-2 and TRBJ1-5, with D perhaps matching TRBD1 (6 bases). The germline gives CDR1 LGHNA, CDR2 YNFKEQ. The CDR3 runs to 16 residues. V was cut by 2 bases and J by 1 base, with 12 bases left in between. The CDR3 nucleotides are TGTGCCAGCAGCCAAAAGCAGGGGCCCAGCAATCAGCCCCAGCATTTT. This translates into CASSQKQGPSNQPQHF.

The count of this clone is one. The chain employs TRBV6-4 and TRBJ2-3, with 13 bases that match TRBD2. This CDR3 comprises 16 residues. The trim removed 2 bases at V and 2 bases at J, leaving 1 base unmatched. The germline V gene encodes CDR1 MRHNA and CDR2 SNTAGT. The DNA for the CDR3 is TGTGCCAGCAGTGACACTAGCGGGGGGGCCACAGATACGCAGTATTTT. Translation gives CASSDTSGGATDTQYF.

The chain joins TRBV11-2 to TRBJ2-2; D is unclear. CDR3 length equals 14 residues. V was shortened by 2 bases and J by 7 bases, with 11 bases between the two germline ends. CDR1 is SGHAT, CDR2 FQNNGV, per germline. The CDR3 region is CASSLSGLVGELFF. The CDR3 nucleotides read TGTGCCAGCAGCTTATCGGGTTTAGTCGGGGAGCTGTTTTTT.

This clone was recorded only once. V is TRBV9 and J is TRBJ2-5; D remains ambiguous. The J call may be wrong; the DNA end is better matched by TRBJ2-7. CDR3 length: 11 amino acids. CDR1 and CDR2 from the germline V gene are SGDLS and YYNGEE. CDR3 in DNA: TGTGCCAGCAGCGACCACTACGAGCAGTACTTC. Its translation: CASSDHYEQYF.

V and J are TRBV27 and TRBJ2-7, with a weak D call TRBD1 (6 bases). Per the germline V gene, CDR1 is MNHEY and CDR2 is SMNVEV (reference sequence). V gave up 6 bases and J gave up 3 bases, with 15 bases separating them. CDR3 length: 14 amino acids. The CDR3 sequence is CASSSSDSSYEQYF. CDR3 nucleotides: TGTGCCAGCAGCTCATCGGACAGTAGCTACGAGCAGTACTTC.

The chain couples TRBV10-1 to TRBJ2-5, with TRBD2 matching over 10 bases. The CDR3 length is 15 residues. V gave up 2 bases and J gave up 5 bases; unmatched junction bases: 5. The V gene's germline CDR1 is WNHNN and CDR2 SYGVQD (reference sequence). CDR3 sequence reads: CASSEGLAGVETQYF. CDR3 in DNA: TGCGCCAGCAGTGAGGGGCTAGCGGGGGTGGAGACCCAGTACTTC.

The chain joins TRBV2 to TRBJ1-2, with D maybe TRBD1 (6 bases). V shed 3 bases and J shed 6 bases, with 8 bases lying between them. This CDR3 has 12 amino acids. Looked up from germline, CDR1 is SNHLY and CDR2 is FYNNEI. CDR3 DNA sequence: TGTGCCAGCAGTGAGGGGGCGCATGGCTACACCTTC. It codes for CASSEGAHGYTF. Full variable domain (remainder filled in from reference TRBV2 and TRBJ1-2): EPEVTQTPSHQVTQMGQEVILRCVPISNHLYFYWYRQILGQKVEFLVSFYNNEISEKSEIFDDQFSVERPDGSNFTLKIRSTKLEDSAMYFCASSEGAHGYTFGSGTRLTVV.

The chain joins TRBV19 to TRBJ1-6, with D perhaps matching TRBD1 (6 bases). The length of the CDR3 is 17 residues. Trimming took 6 bases from V and 0 from J, leaving 15 bases between them. The germline CDR1 and CDR2 sequences are LNHDA and SQIVND (reference sequence). This chain's CDR3 is CASRRDTGSSYNSPLHF. CDR3 bases: TGTGCCAGTAGAAGGGACACCGGTAGCTCCTATAATTCACCCCTCCACTTT. Full variable domain (outside the CDR3, taken from reference TRBV19 and TRBJ1-6): DGGITQSPKYLFRKEGQNVTLSCEQNLNHDAMYWYRQDPGQGLRLIYYSQIVNDFQKGDIAEGYSVSREKKESFPLTVTSAQKNPTAFYLCASRRDTGSSYNSPLHFGNGTRLTVT.

The chain carries TRBV19 and TRBJ1-2, with D unresolved. Germline V lookup: CDR1 LNHDA, CDR2 SQIVND (reference sequence). V shed 3 bases and J shed 5 bases, with 7 bases lying between them. The CDR3 spans 12 residues. CDR3 loop: CASSIPGYGYTF. In DNA form, the CDR3 reads TGTGCCAGTAGTATTCCAGGTTATGGCTACACCTTC.

This clone showed up just a few times. This chain uses TRBV7-6 with TRBJ2-7; no clear D. Trimming shortened V by 2 bases and J by 0 bases, and 11 bases separated the two germline ends. The CDR3 is 15 amino acids. The germline gives CDR1 SGHVS, CDR2 FNYEAQ. The CDR3 is CASSLFPGDSYEQYF. The CDR3, as DNA: TGTGCCAGCAGCTTATTCCCCGGTGACTCCTACGAGCAGTACTTC.

The rearrangement links TRBV7-2 to TRBJ2-3; the D is unclear. The germline CDR1 and CDR2 sequences are SGHTA and FQGNSA. This CDR3 is 16 amino acids long. V was cut by 1 base and J by 4 bases, with 15 bases left in between. CDR3 region: CASSLVYTTSPDTQYF. The CDR3 DNA follows: TGTGCCAGCAGCTTAGTGTATACTACTTCACCAGATACGCAGTATTTT. The full variable domain, its missing parts supplied by reference TRBV7-2 and TRBJ2-3, is GAGVSQSPSNKVTEKGKDVELRCDPISGHTALYWYRQSLGQGLEFLIYFQGNSAPDKSGLPSDRFSAERTGGSVSTLTIQRTQQEDSAVYLCASSLVYTTSPDTQYFGPGTRLTVL.

The rearrangement joins TRBV7-2 to TRBJ2-6; 9 bases are shared with TRBD2. The CDR3 spans 15 residues. The V and J ends lost 10 bases and 1 base, in that order; junction bases with no gene match: 5. Germline CDR1 SGHTA, CDR2 FQGNSA. The CDR3 DNA follows: TGTGCCACCGGCGGGGGGGGTTCTGGGGCCAACGTCCTGACTTTC. It codes for CATGGGGSGANVLTF.

This clone is a singleton in its sample. The V and J genes are TRBV11-2 and TRBJ2-7; no clear D. The V and J ends lost 5 bases and 6 bases respectively, with 23 bases between them. CDR3 length equals 16 residues. Per the germline V gene, CDR1 is SGHAT and CDR2 is FQNNGV. The DNA for the CDR3 is TGTGCCAGCAGCCTAAAAATGGCGGTACCTTCCGGCGAGCAGTACTTC. Translation gives CASSLKMAVPSGEQYF.

The V and J genes are TRBV19 and TRBJ1-6, with 10 bases lining up with TRBD1. CDR1 and CDR2 (germline): LNHDA, SQIVND (reference sequence). CDR3 size: 15 residues. Trimming cost V 1 base and J 7 bases; bases outside gene matches: 1. CDR3 sequence (DNA): TGTGCCAGTAGTATAGGGACAGGGGGAAATTCACCCCTCCACTTT. Translated, it gives CASSIGTGGNSPLHF.

This chain uses TRBV19 with TRBJ1-6, with D maybe TRBD1 (5 bases). Germline V lookup: CDR1 LNHDA, CDR2 SQIVND (reference sequence). This CDR3 spans 14 amino acids. The V and J ends lost 6 bases and 8 bases respectively, with 14 bases between them. CDR3 protein: CASRRDSSYSPLHF. In DNA form, the CDR3 reads TGTGCCAGTAGGAGAGACAGCAGTTATTCACCCCTCCACTTT.

The V call is TRBV5-4, the J call TRBJ1-5, with D possibly being TRBD1 (5 bases). Germline V lookup: CDR1 SGHNT, CDR2 YYREEE (reference sequence). The CDR3 loop spans 15 amino acids. Trimming stripped 0 bases from V and 0 bases from J, with 7 bases between. The CDR3 here is CASSLGGSSNQPQHF. The CDR3, as DNA: TGTGCCAGCAGCTTGGGGGGGTCTAGCAATCAGCCCCAGCATTTT.

V and J are TRBV28 and TRBJ1-2, with D possibly TRBD1 on 6 matching bases. This CDR3 is 17 amino acids long. CDR1 MDHEN and CDR2 SYDVKM come from the germline V gene. V lost 5 bases to trimming and J lost 1 base, with 20 bases between them. The chain's CDR3 is CASSPQGAYDVNYGYTF. CDR3 nucleotide sequence: TGTGCCAGCAGTCCACAGGGAGCGTATGACGTTAACTATGGCTACACCTTC.

This clone was seen a handful of times. Here the CDR3 DNA reads TGTGCCAGCAGCTCCCGCCGATTTAACAGGGGGAAAGAGACCCAGTACTTC. The encoded protein is CASSSRRFNRGKETQYF. The chain recombines TRBV7-9 with TRBJ2-5, with 8 bases matching TRBD1. This CDR3 has 17 amino acids. J was trimmed by 3 bases and V by 4 bases; bases with no gene match: 13. The germline V gene encodes CDR1 SEHNR and CDR2 FQNEAQ (reference sequence).

The chain couples TRBV18 to TRBJ1-6, with D perhaps TRBD1 (6 bases). V was clipped by 4 bases and J by 10 bases, with 11 bases between them. Germline V lookup: CDR1 KGHSH, CDR2 LQKENI. The CDR3 consists of 13 residues. The CDR3 region is CASSQGGGSPLHF. The CDR3 nucleotides read TGTGCCAGCTCACAGGGGGGCGGCTCACCCCTCCACTTT.

V gene TRBV5-4 combines with J gene TRBJ1-1; D not resolved. CDR1 and CDR2 from the germline V gene are SGHNT and YYREEE (reference sequence). CDR3 length: 12 amino acids. V gave up 4 bases and J gave up 2 bases, with 6 bases separating them. DNA for the CDR3: TGTGCCAGCAGCCATACCAACACTGAAGCTTTCTTT. As protein: CASSHTNTEAFF.

With regard to this clone: Additional DNA sequences in this sample encode the identical CDR3. The chain carries TRBV20-1 and TRBJ2-7; D gene ambiguous. CDR1 DFQATT and CDR2 SNEGSKA come from the germline V gene (reference sequence). The CDR3 is 11 amino acids. V lost 0 bases and J lost 1, with 1 base in between. The CDR3 nucleotides are TGCAGTGCTAGAGATTCCTACGAGCAGTACTTC. It yields the protein CSARDSYEQYF.

In DNA form, the CDR3 reads TGTGCCAGCAGCTTTGGACAGGGAAAGAGAGAGACCCAGTACTTC. Residues: CASSFGQGKRETQYF. The chain uses TRBV5-4 and TRBJ2-5; 8 nucleotides agree with TRBD1. CDR3 length: 15 amino acids. With 2 bases clipped from V and 4 bases from J, the junction kept 7 bases outside the gene matches. Per the germline V gene, CDR1 is SGHNT and CDR2 is YYREEE (reference sequence).

The chain uses TRBV5-1 and TRBJ2-1; 7 positions match TRBD1. J gave up 2 bases and V 3 bases, and 5 bases lay outside the gene matches. The germline V gene has CDR1 SGHRS and CDR2 YFSETQ. The CDR3 totals 15 residues. CDR3 DNA sequence: TGCGCCAGCAGCTCCGGGACAGATACCTACAATGAGCAGTTCTTC. Protein sequence: CASSSGTDTYNEQFF.

This clone was counted a few times. Here the CDR3 reads CASSELYRGGAKNIQYF. Written as DNA, the CDR3 is TGTGCCAGCAGTGAATTATATAGAGGGGGAGCCAAAAACATTCAGTACTTC. V and J are TRBV6-1 and TRBJ2-4; a possible D gene is TRBD1 (6 bases). Germline V gene sequence: CDR1 MNHNS, CDR2 SASEGT. There are 17 residues in the CDR3. V shed 2 bases and J shed 0 bases, with 14 bases lying between them.

V usage is TRBV4-1 and J usage is TRBJ2-3, with 7 bases that match TRBD2. This CDR3 is 15 amino acids long. Germline trimming cut 0 bases from V and 6 bases from J; bases unmatched to any gene: 6. CDR1 and CDR2 from the germline V gene are MGHRA and YSYEKL. The CDR3 loop reads CASSQDRGVSDTQYF. CDR3 DNA sequence: TGCGCCAGCAGCCAAGACCGGGGGGTGTCGGATACGCAGTATTTT.

The chain is built from TRBV2 and TRBJ1-6; D perhaps matches TRBD1 (5 bases). The CDR3 length is 16 residues. Trimming shortened V by 4 bases and J by 7 bases, and 17 bases separated the two germline ends. The germline CDR1 and CDR2 sequences are SNHLY and FYNNEI. Written as DNA, the CDR3 is TGTGCCAGCAGTGGCCGTAGTGGGGACGGGAATTCACCCCTCCACTTT. Its translation is CASSGRSGDGNSPLHF.